Presented here are 23 T cell receptor beta chains from one specimen sequenced in a study of T cell responses to AZD1222 COVID-19 vaccine. Profiled with immunoSEQ multiplex PCR; TCRdb holds only in-frame clones, not every one. The table shows approximately 140,000 clones, with around 89% occurring only once. The source material was peripheral blood, sampled on day 0 of AZD1222 vaccination. These TCRs come from an adult in good health.

The chain recombines TRBV7-2 with TRBJ2-3, with D unresolved. Germline-derived CDR1 and CDR2 are SGHTA and FQGNSA. The germline V and J ends were trimmed by 3 bases and 3 bases, with 10 bases remaining between them. This CDR3 is built from 14 residues. DNA for the CDR3: TGTGCCAGCAGCTTTTTCTCCCGGACAGATACGCAGTATTTT. Amino acids: CASSFFSRTDTQYF.

This chain's CDR3 is CASKAQGPLHF. CDR3 bases: TGTGCCAGCAAAGCACAGGGACCCCTCCACTTT. This chain links TRBV2 with TRBJ1-6, with D possibly matching TRBD1 (6 bases). CDR1 and CDR2 from the germline V gene are SNHLY and FYNNEI. Trimming left V 7 bases short and J 12 bases short, with 10 bases between. The CDR3 totals 11 residues. Drawing the rest from reference TRBV2 and TRBJ1-6, the complete variable domain is EPEVTQTPSHQVTQMGQEVILRCVPISNHLYFYWYRQILGQKVEFLVSFYNNEISEKSEIFDDQFSVERPDGSNFTLKIRSTKLEDSAMYFCASKAQGPLHFGNGTRLTVT.

The chain recombines TRBV6-2 or TRBV6-3 with TRBJ1-2, with D possibly matching TRBD1 (6 bases). Germline CDR1 and CDR2: MNHEY and SVGEGT. V dropped 6 bases and J dropped 7 bases, with 18 bases sitting between them. CDR3 size: 14 residues. CDR3 in amino acids: CASSPTPQGFGYTF. CDR3 bases: TGTGCCAGCAGCCCTACCCCTCAGGGGTTTGGCTACACCTTC.

As for this clone: This CDR3 is also generated by other DNA sequences in the sample. The rearrangement uses TRBV6-2 or TRBV6-3 and TRBJ2-7; D is uncertain. Germline values: CDR1 MNHEY, CDR2 SVGEGT. The CDR3 contains 12 residues. V gave up 6 bases and J gave up 3 bases, with 9 bases separating them. In nucleotides, the CDR3 is TGTGCCAGCAGCCCCCGAGGCTACGAGCAGTACTTC. Translation gives CASSPRGYEQYF.

The chain joins TRBV7-2 to TRBJ1-6; 7 positions match TRBD1. Germline lookup yields CDR1 SGHTA and CDR2 FQGNSA. This CDR3 has 13 amino acids. V gave up 4 bases and J gave up 10 bases; unmatched junction bases: 4. The CDR3 protein is CASSSRQGSPLHF. The CDR3 coding sequence is TGTGCCAGCAGCTCACGACAGGGCTCACCCCTCCACTTT.

The chain couples TRBV19 to TRBJ1-6; D remains unclear. Germline V gene sequence: CDR1 LNHDA, CDR2 SQIVND (reference sequence). The V and J ends lost 4 bases and 9 bases respectively, with 10 bases between them. The CDR3 runs to 13 residues. The CDR3 spells CASSTAVVSPLHF. The CDR3 DNA follows: TGTGCCAGTAGTACCGCAGTGGTTTCACCCCTCCACTTT. The whole variable domain, filled in from reference TRBV19 and TRBJ1-6, reads DGGITQSPKYLFRKEGQNVTLSCEQNLNHDAMYWYRQDPGQGLRLIYYSQIVNDFQKGDIAEGYSVSREKKESFPLTVTSAQKNPTAFYLCASSTAVVSPLHFGNGTRLTVT.

This chain links TRBV5-6 with TRBJ2-1; D is perhaps TRBD2 (6 bases). CDR1 is SGHDT and CDR2 is YYEEEE in the germline V gene. The germline V and J ends were trimmed by 4 bases and 10 bases, with 21 bases remaining between them. CDR3 size: 15 residues. The DNA for the CDR3 is TGTGCCAGCAGCCGGAGGGCGGACCCCTACTCAGAGCAGTTCTTC. This encodes CASSRRADPYSEQFF.

The V call is TRBV4-1, the J call TRBJ2-7; possibly TRBD1 for D (5 bases). Germline V CDR1 and CDR2: MGHRA, YSYEKL. There are 14 residues in the CDR3. Trimming took off 8 bases at V and 0 bases at J, with 14 bases between the two ends. Written as DNA, the CDR3 is TGCGCCAGCTCGGAACAGGTCGGCTCCTACGAGCAGTACTTC. Residues: CASSEQVGSYEQYF.

A single count supports this clone. The chain recombines TRBV19 with TRBJ2-7, with D possibly TRBD2 on 6 matching bases. The CDR3 consists of 12 residues. The germline gives CDR1 LNHDA, CDR2 SQIVND (reference sequence). Trimming removed 8 bases from V and 3 bases from J, with 11 bases in between. This CDR3 reads CASRDSHYEQYF. The CDR3, as DNA: TGTGCCAGTCGGGACTCCCACTACGAGCAGTACTTC.

The rearrangement links TRBV11-2 to TRBJ2-2; 7 bases match TRBD1. Germline V gives CDR1 SGHAT, CDR2 FQNNGV. V was clipped by 2 bases and J by 6 bases; unmatched bases: 6. CDR3 length: 15 residues. For the CDR3, the DNA is TGTGCCAGCAGCTTAAGTGGACAGGTTCCCGGGGAGCTGTTTTTT. Translation: CASSLSGQVPGELFF.

The genes are TRBV7-9 and TRBJ1-6; no firm D call. This CDR3 is built from 13 residues. Germline V CDR1 and CDR2: SEHNR, FQNEAQ (reference sequence). With 5 bases removed from V and 8 bases from J, the gap between germline ends came to 10 bases. As DNA, the CDR3 is TGTGCCAGCAGCCCCGGAGGTGATTCACCCCTCCACTTT. This sequence encodes CASSPGGDSPLHF.

This clone was counted a single time. The V gene is TRBV7-2, the J gene TRBJ2-3, with D possibly called TRBD1 or TRBD2 (5 bases each). The CDR3 length is 14 residues. Germline V gene data show CDR1 as SGHTA and CDR2 as FQGNSA. Trimming left V 5 bases short and J 1 base short, with 10 bases between. CDR3 region: CASSRDGRTDTQYF. The CDR3 region has the DNA TGTGCCAGCAGCCGGGACGGCCGCACAGATACGCAGTATTTT.

This clone was counted ten times or more. The J gene is TRBJ2-3, the V gene TRBV15, with a weak D call TRBD2 (5 bases). Between the trimmed V and J ends, which lost 4 bases and 1 base, there was a span of 12 bases. The length of the CDR3 is 15 residues. The germline V gene has CDR1 LNHNV and CDR2 YYDKDF (reference sequence). The CDR3 DNA is TGTGCCACCAGCAAAACGGTGCGGGGCACAGATACGCAGTATTTT. Its translation: CATSKTVRGTDTQYF.

J is TRBJ1-6 and V is TRBV4-3; D is undetermined. The CDR3 extends over 13 amino acids. Trimming took 4 bases from V and 6 from J, leaving 7 bases between them. The germline V gene encodes CDR1 LGHNA and CDR2 YSLEER. In nucleotides, the CDR3 is TGCGCCAGCAGCCCCTACCTTAATTCACCCCTCCACTTT. Protein: CASSPYLNSPLHF.

Written as DNA, the CDR3 is TGTGCCAGCAGTTACATACGAGGGGGCAATCAGCCCCAGCATTTT. It is translated as CASSYIRGGNQPQHF. The gene calls are TRBV6-6 and TRBJ1-5; TRBD1 might be the D (5 bases). Germline V gene sequence: CDR1 MNHNY, CDR2 SVGAGI (reference sequence). This CDR3 region has 15 residues. The ends were cut back, 2 bases at V and 2 bases at J, with 10 bases in the middle.

The chain recombines TRBV29-1 with TRBJ1-2; D is undetermined. The CDR3 extends over 11 amino acids. Trimming stripped 7 bases from V and 8 bases from J, with 14 bases between. Germline V gene sequence: CDR1 SQVTM, CDR2 ANQGSEA. The DNA of the CDR3 is TGCAGCGACCTACGGAATGGGGGCTACACCTTC. Its translation is CSDLRNGGYTF.

The gene calls are TRBV6-2 or TRBV6-3 and TRBJ1-5; 7 positions agree with TRBD1. Trimming cost V 6 bases and J 1 base; bases outside gene matches: 6. Germline CDR1 MNHEY, CDR2 SVGEGT. The length of the CDR3 is 15 residues. DNA for the CDR3: TGTGCCAGCAGCCCCGCGGGACAGAGCAATCAGCCCCAGCATTTT. Its protein is CASSPAGQSNQPQHF.

The rearrangement links TRBV7-9 to TRBJ2-2; TRBD2 agrees at 9 bases. V lost 6 bases, J lost 4 bases, and 12 bases stayed unmatched. From germline, CDR1 is SEHNR and CDR2 FQNEAQ (reference sequence). The CDR3 is 17 residues long. Here the CDR3 reads CASRKSLAGRPTGELFF. The CDR3 DNA sequence: TGTGCCAGCAGAAAATCACTAGCGGGCCGTCCCACCGGGGAGCTGTTTTTT.

The rearrangement uses TRBV6-2 or TRBV6-3 and TRBJ2-1; 10 bases match TRBD2. CDR1 is MNHEY, CDR2 SVGEGT, per germline. The CDR3 totals 15 residues. The V gene end was trimmed by 4 bases and the J gene end by 10 bases; junction bases not matched to a gene: 10. The CDR3 coding sequence is TGTGCCAGCAGTTCTTCCGGGACTAGCGCTACCGAGCAGTTCTTC. Protein sequence: CASSSSGTSATEQFF.

The rearrangement uses TRBV29-1 and TRBJ2-3, with 9 bases identical to TRBD2. The CDR3 length is 17 residues. Germline CDR1 and CDR2: SQVTM and ANQGSEA. Losses at the gene ends were 2 bases for V and 2 bases for J; bases not matched to a gene: 11. CDR3: CSVESGVAGALTDTQYF. Here the CDR3 DNA reads TGCAGCGTTGAAAGCGGGGTAGCGGGAGCCCTCACAGATACGCAGTATTTT.

The V call is TRBV12-3 or TRBV12-4, the J call TRBJ2-2; D unclear. This CDR3 has 12 residues. The germline V and J ends were trimmed by 3 bases and 4 bases, with 3 bases remaining between them. The CDR3 region has the DNA TGTGCCAGCAGTTTCCCCACCGGGGAGCTGTTTTTT. Protein: CASSFPTGELFF.

The gene calls are TRBV4-1 and TRBJ1-2, with D possibly TRBD1 on 6 matching bases. The CDR3 covers 15 residues. The V end lost 1 base, the J end lost 9 bases, and 18 bases lay between the germline ends. Germline V gene sequence: CDR1 MGHRA, CDR2 YSYEKL. DNA of the CDR3: TGCGCCAGCAGCCAAGGATTACAGGGTGCTACTCGCTACACCTTC. Translation: CASSQGLQGATRYTF.

The chain joins TRBV9 to TRBJ2-7; D is possibly TRBD2 (6 bases). The CDR3 extends over 14 amino acids. CDR1 SGDLS and CDR2 YYNGEE come from the germline V gene. Trimming took 6 bases from V and 3 from J, leaving 16 bases between them. The CDR3 is CASNAGHRGYEQYF. DNA of the CDR3: TGTGCCAGCAACGCGGGGCATCGGGGCTACGAGCAGTACTTC.